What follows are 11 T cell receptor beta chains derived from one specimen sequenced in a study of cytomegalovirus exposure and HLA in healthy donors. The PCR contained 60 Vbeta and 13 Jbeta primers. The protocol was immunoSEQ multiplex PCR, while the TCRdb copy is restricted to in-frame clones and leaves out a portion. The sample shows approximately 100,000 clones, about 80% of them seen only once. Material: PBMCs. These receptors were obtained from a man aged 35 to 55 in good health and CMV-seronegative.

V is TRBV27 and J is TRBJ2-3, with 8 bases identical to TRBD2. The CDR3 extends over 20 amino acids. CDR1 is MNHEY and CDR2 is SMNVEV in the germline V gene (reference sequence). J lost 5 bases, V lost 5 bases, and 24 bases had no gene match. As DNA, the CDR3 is TGTGCCAGCAGTATCAATCCCCCTCTCGGGAGCGGGGGTAGCCTAGATACGCAGTATTTT. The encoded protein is CASSINPPLGSGGSLDTQYF.

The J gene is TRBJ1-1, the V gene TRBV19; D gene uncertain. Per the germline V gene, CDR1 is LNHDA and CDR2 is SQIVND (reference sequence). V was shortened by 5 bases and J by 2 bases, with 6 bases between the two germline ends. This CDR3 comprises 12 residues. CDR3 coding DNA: TGTGCCAGTAGTCAGGTTAACACTGAAGCTTTCTTT. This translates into CASSQVNTEAFF.

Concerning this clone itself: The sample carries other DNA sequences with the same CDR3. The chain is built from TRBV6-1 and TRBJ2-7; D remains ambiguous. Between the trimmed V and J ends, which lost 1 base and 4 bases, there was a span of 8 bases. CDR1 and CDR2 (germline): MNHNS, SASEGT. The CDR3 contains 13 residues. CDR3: CASSEVLAYEQYF. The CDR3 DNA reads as TGTGCCAGCAGTGAAGTTTTAGCTTACGAGCAGTACTTC.

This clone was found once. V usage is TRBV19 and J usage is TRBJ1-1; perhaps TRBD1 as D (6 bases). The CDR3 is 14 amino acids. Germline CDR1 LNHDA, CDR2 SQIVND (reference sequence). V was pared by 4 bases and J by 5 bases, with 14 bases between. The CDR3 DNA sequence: TGTGCCAGTAGTAGGACAGCAAGGGGGACTGAAGCTTTCTTT. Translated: CASSRTARGTEAFF.

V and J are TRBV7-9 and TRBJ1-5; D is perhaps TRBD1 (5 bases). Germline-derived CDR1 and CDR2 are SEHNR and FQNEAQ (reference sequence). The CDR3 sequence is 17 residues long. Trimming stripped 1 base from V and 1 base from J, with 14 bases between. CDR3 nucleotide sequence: TGTGCCAGCAGCTTAGTGTCTCCGCAGGGAAGCAATCAGCCCCAGCATTTT. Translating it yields CASSLVSPQGSNQPQHF.

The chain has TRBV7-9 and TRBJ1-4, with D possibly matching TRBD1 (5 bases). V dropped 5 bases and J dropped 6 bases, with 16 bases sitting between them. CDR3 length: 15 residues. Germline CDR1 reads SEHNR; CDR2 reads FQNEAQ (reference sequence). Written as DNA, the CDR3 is TGTGCCAGCAGCGCCCGGGGGTTGGGCGATGAAAAACTGTTTTTT. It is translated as CASSARGLGDEKLFF.

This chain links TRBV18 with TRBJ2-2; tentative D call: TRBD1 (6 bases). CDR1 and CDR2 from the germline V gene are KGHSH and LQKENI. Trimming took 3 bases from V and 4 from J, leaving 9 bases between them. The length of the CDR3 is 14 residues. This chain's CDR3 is CASSPTGTTGELFF. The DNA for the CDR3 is TGTGCCAGCTCACCTACAGGGACCACCGGGGAGCTGTTTTTT.

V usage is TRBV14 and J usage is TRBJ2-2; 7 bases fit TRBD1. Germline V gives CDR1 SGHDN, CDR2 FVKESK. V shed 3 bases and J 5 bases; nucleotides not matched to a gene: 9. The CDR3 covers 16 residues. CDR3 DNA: TGTGCCAGCAGCCACAACAGGGGCCTGGGGACCGGGGAGCTGTTTTTT. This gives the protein CASSHNRGLGTGELFF.

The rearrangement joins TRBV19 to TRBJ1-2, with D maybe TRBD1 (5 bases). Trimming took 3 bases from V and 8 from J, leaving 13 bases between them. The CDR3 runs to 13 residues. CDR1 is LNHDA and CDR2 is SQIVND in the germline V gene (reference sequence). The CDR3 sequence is CASSIWQGDGYTF. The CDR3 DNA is TGTGCCAGTAGTATTTGGCAGGGCGACGGCTACACCTTC.

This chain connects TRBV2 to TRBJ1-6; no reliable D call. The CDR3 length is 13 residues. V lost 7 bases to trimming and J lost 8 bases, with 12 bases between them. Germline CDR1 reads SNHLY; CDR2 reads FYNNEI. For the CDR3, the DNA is TGTGCCAGCACGACCGGCCGGGATTCACCCCTCCACTTT. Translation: CASTTGRDSPLHF. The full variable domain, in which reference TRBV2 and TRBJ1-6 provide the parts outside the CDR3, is EPEVTQTPSHQVTQMGQEVILRCVPISNHLYFYWYRQILGQKVEFLVSFYNNEISEKSEIFDDQFSVERPDGSNFTLKIRSTKLEDSAMYFCASTTGRDSPLHFGNGTRLTVT.

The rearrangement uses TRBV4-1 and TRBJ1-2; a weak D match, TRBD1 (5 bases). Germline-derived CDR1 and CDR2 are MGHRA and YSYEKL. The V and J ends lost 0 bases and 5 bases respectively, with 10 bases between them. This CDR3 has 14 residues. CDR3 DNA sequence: TGCGCCAGCAGCCAAGATTGGACACCATATGGCTACACCTTC. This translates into CASSQDWTPYGYTF.